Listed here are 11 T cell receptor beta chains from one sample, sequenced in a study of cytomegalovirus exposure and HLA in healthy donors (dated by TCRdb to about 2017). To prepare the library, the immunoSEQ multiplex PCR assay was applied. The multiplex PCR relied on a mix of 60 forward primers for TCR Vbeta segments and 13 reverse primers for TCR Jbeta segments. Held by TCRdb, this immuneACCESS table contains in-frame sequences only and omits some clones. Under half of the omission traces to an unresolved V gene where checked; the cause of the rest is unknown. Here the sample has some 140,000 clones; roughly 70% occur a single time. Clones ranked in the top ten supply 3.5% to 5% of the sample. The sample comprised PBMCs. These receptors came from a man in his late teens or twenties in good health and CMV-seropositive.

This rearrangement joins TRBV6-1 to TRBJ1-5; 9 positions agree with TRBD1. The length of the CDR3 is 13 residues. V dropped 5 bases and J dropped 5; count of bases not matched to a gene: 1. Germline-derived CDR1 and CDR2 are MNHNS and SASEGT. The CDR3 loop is CASSRQGDQPQHF. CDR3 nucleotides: TGTGCCAGCAGTAGACAGGGGGATCAGCCCCAGCATTTT.

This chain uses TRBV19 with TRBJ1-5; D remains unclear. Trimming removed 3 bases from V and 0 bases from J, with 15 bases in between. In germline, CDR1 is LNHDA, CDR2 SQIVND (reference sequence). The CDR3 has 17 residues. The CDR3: CASSIWPAEDSNQPQHF. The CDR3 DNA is TGTGCCAGTAGTATCTGGCCAGCGGAAGATAGCAATCAGCCCCAGCATTTT.

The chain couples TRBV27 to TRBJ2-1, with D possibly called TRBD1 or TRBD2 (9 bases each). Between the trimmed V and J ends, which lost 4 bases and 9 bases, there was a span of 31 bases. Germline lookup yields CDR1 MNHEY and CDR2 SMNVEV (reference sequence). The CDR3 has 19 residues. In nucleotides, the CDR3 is TGTGCCAGCAGTTCAACGGGACAGGGCTTGGCGGGAGGGCCGGGTGAGCAGTTCTTC. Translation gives CASSSTGQGLAGGPGEQFF.

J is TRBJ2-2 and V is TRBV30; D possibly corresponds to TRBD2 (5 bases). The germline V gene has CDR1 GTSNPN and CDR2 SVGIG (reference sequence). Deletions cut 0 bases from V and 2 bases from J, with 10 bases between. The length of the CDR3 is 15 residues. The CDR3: CAWSVRGLNTGELFF. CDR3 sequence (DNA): TGTGCCTGGAGTGTAAGAGGGCTCAACACCGGGGAGCTGTTTTTT.

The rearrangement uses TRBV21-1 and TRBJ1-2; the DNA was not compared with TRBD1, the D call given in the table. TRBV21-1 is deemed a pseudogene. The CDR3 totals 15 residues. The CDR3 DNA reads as TGTGCCAGCAGCAACCGGGACAGGGGGTACTATGGCTACACCTTC. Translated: CASSNRDRGYYGYTF.

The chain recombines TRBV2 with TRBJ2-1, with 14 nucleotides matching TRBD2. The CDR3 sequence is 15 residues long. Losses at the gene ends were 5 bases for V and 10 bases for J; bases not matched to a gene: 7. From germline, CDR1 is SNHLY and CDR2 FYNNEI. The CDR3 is CASSRLAGGRQEQFF. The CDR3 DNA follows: TGTGCCAGCAGTAGACTAGCGGGGGGGCGTCAAGAGCAGTTCTTC.

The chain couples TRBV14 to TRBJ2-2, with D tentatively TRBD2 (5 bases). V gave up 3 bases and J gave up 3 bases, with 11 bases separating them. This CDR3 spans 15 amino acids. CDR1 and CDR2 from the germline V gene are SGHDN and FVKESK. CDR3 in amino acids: CASSQRVGYTGELFF. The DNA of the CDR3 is TGTGCCAGCAGCCAGAGGGTGGGGTACACCGGGGAGCTGTTTTTT.

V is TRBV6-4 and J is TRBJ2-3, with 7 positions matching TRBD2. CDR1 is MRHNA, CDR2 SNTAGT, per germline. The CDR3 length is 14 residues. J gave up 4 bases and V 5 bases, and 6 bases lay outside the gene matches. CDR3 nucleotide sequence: TGTGCCAGCAGTAGGAGCGGGGTCTCAGATACGCAGTATTTT. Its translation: CASSRSGVSDTQYF.

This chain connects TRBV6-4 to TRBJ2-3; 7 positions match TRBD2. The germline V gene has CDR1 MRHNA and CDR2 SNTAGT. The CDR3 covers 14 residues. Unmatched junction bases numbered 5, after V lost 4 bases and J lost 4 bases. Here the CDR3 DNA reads TGTGCCAGCAGTGTCGGACTAGAGGCAGATACGCAGTATTTT. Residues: CASSVGLEADTQYF.

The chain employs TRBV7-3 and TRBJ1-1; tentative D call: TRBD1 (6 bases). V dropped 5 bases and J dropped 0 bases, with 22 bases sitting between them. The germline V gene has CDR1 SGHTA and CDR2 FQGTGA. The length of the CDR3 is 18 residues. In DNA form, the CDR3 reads TGTGCCAGCAGCCAAACTCGAGCCGGGGGGACAATGAACACTGAAGCTTTCTTT. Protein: CASSQTRAGGTMNTEAFF. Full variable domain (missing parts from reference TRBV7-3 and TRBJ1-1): GAGVSQTPSNKVTEKGKYVELRCDPISGHTALYWYRQSLGQGPEFLIYFQGTGAADDSGLPNDRFFAVRPEGSVSTLKIQRTERGDSAVYLCASSQTRAGGTMNTEAFFGQGTRLTVV.

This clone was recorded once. The CDR3 nucleotides are TGTGCCAGCAGCCTAGTATGGAAGACGGGCTACAATGAGCAGTTCTTC. Its translation: CASSLVWKTGYNEQFF. This chain connects TRBV7-8 to TRBJ2-1; no reliable D call. This CDR3 is 16 amino acids long. Trimming cost V 5 bases and J 3 bases, with 17 bases left between them. The germline V gene encodes CDR1 SGHVS and CDR2 FQNEAQ.